The 19 T cell receptor beta chains below come from one sample, sequenced in a study of vaccination and CD4 T cells after COVID-19 (dated by TCRdb to 2021 to 2024). The treatment or condition label of this sample denotes: approximately 9-day PBMC culture with coronavirus spike peptide pools or control peptides (ViraFEST assay). Library construction relied on PCR. Data came from an Illumina iSeq 100. DNA from cultured CD4+ T cells underwent TCR sequencing with the Oncomine TCR Beta short-read assay at the Johns Hopkins FTIC core. TCRdb trimmed the raw reads at Q25, called clones with MiXCR and kept productive beta chains. One record per CDR3 amino acid sequence lists the most common genes and DNA. The sample has 9,500 to 13,000 distinct CDR3 sequences on record, 65% of them singletons. The ten most abundant clones make up 26% of the sample. Their recognized antigens are unknown. This specimen was CD4+ T cells from blood, cultured in vitro, taken before SARS-CoV-2 vaccination. These receptors came from a human donor who had recovered from COVID-19.

The chain employs TRBV11-3 and TRBJ1-5, with TRBD1 matching 7 bases. CDR1 is SGHNT, CDR2 YENEEA, per germline. V gave up 5 bases and J gave up 6 bases; unmatched junction bases: 10. CDR3 size: 15 residues. The CDR3 sequence: CASSMEDRASQPQHF. The CDR3 coding sequence is TGTGCCAGCAGCATGGAAGACAGGGCTTCTCAGCCCCAGCATTTT.

This chain links TRBV20-1 with TRBJ1-2; D not certain. Germline assignment: CDR1 DFQATT and CDR2 SNEGSKA (reference sequence). Trimming took 2 bases from V and 0 from J, leaving 10 bases between them. The length of the CDR3 is 14 residues. The CDR3 DNA sequence: TGCAGTGCTAGAAAGCAGGCCACTAACTATGGCTACACCTTC. This translates into CSARKQATNYGYTF.

The chain links TRBV2 to TRBJ2-4; D unclear. The V end was cut by 6 bases, the J end by 7 bases, with 7 bases between. The germline V gene has CDR1 SNHLY and CDR2 FYNNEI. There are 11 residues in the CDR3. CDR3 in amino acids: CASSIQNIQYF. DNA of the CDR3: TGTGCCAGCAGCATACAGAACATTCAGTACTTC.

The chain uses TRBV6-1 and TRBJ2-2, with a possible D match to TRBD1 (5 bases). Germline CDR1 and CDR2: MNHNS and SASEGT. The CDR3 sequence is 16 residues long. With 6 bases removed from V and 0 bases from J, the gap between germline ends came to 14 bases. The DNA for the CDR3 is TGTGCCAGCAGACGCGACAGTTGGGCGAACACCGGGGAGCTGTTTTTT. Amino acids: CASRRDSWANTGELFF.

This chain links TRBV5-1 with TRBJ1-2, with unresolved D. The CDR3 spans 14 residues. Looked up from germline, CDR1 is SGHRS and CDR2 is YFSETQ. V was trimmed by 1 base and J by 7 bases, leaving 14 bases between them. DNA for the CDR3: TGCGCCAGCAGCTTGACGGACGGGGAGGGTGGCTACACCTTC. It yields the protein CASSLTDGEGGYTF.

The chain has TRBV24-1 and TRBJ2-7, with TRBD1 identical over 8 bases. CDR1 and CDR2 (germline): KGHDR, SFDVKD. With 1 base clipped from V and 4 bases from J, the junction kept 5 bases outside the gene matches. The length of the CDR3 is 15 residues. CDR3 in amino acids: CATSDFAGGVYEQYF. In nucleotides, the CDR3 is TGTGCCACCAGTGATTTTGCAGGGGGCGTATACGAGCAGTACTTC.

The rearrangement uses TRBV5-8 and TRBJ1-2; TRBD1 matches 7 bases. V shed 1 base, J shed 7 bases, and the junction held 4 bases outside the gene matches. The germline V gene has CDR1 SGHTS and CDR2 YDEGEE. There are 13 residues in the CDR3. The CDR3 nucleotides are TGTGCCAGCAGCTTGCCCCGACAGGGTGGCTACACCTTC. It is translated as CASSLPRQGGYTF.

The chain couples TRBV7-9 to TRBJ2-7; D perhaps matches TRBD1 (6 bases). Trimming cost V 3 bases and J 0 bases, with 9 bases left between them. The CDR3 consists of 14 residues. The germline V gene encodes CDR1 SEHNR and CDR2 FQNEAQ (reference sequence). CDR3 amino acids: CASSFSGDSYEQYF. In nucleotides, the CDR3 is TGTGCCAGCAGCTTTTCAGGGGACTCCTACGAGCAGTACTTC.

The chain is built from TRBV7-8 and TRBJ2-2, with TRBD2 matching over 7 bases. V trimming: 5 bases; J trimming: 4 bases; junction bases outside the gene matches: 13. Looked up from germline, CDR1 is SGHVS and CDR2 is FQNEAQ. CDR3 length: 17 residues. Here the CDR3 DNA reads TGTGCCAGCAGCCCGACGGGTGCCGCGGGAGTCACCGGGGAGCTGTTTTTT. Translated, it gives CASSPTGAAGVTGELFF.

CDR3 residues: CASSISSPEQPQHF. CDR3 in DNA: TGTGCCAGTAGTATATCCTCCCCAGAACAGCCCCAGCATTTT. V usage is TRBV19 and J usage is TRBJ1-5; the D is unclear. There are 14 residues in the CDR3. Trimming took off 2 bases at V and 7 bases at J, with 12 bases between the two ends. Germline CDR1 LNHDA, CDR2 SQIVND (reference sequence).

This clonotype was detected a few times. The chain joins TRBV2 to TRBJ2-2, with 9 bases fitting TRBD2. V trimming: 0 bases; J trimming: 6 bases; junction bases outside the gene matches: 8. The length of the CDR3 is 17 residues. Germline CDR1 SNHLY, CDR2 FYNNEI. The CDR3 here is CASSEAELAGTSGELFF. DNA for the CDR3: TGTGCCAGCAGTGAAGCAGAACTAGCGGGTACATCCGGGGAGCTGTTTTTT.

This chain joins TRBV20-1 and TRBJ1-2; D is undetermined. The V and J ends lost 3 bases and 0 bases respectively, with 8 bases between them. Germline V gene sequence: CDR1 DFQATT, CDR2 SNEGSKA (reference sequence). This CDR3 region has 13 residues. Here the CDR3 reads CSASREANYGYTF. CDR3 coding DNA: TGCAGTGCTAGTAGGGAGGCTAACTATGGCTACACCTTC.

This clonotype was seen only a few times. The rearrangement uses TRBV20-1 and TRBJ2-3; TRBD1 matches at 8 bases. V gave up 4 bases and J gave up 8 bases; unmatched junction bases: 8. CDR1 and CDR2 (germline): DFQATT, SNEGSKA (reference sequence). The CDR3 is 13 residues long. The CDR3 region has the DNA TGCAGTGCTACCCGACAGGGGCGAACTACGCAGTATTTT. This gives the protein CSATRQGRTTQYF.

This rearrangement joins TRBV27 to TRBJ2-5, with 11 nucleotides matching TRBD2. CDR1 and CDR2 from the germline V gene are MNHEY and SMNVEV (reference sequence). The trim removed 0 bases at V and 3 bases at J, leaving 6 bases unmatched. The CDR3 loop spans 17 amino acids. DNA for the CDR3: TGTGCCAGCAGTTTATCGTGGCTAGCGGGAGGCAAAGAGACCCAGTACTTC. Its protein is CASSLSWLAGGKETQYF.

The CDR3 DNA follows: TGTGCCAGCAGCTTAGGTCCAAGAGGAACTGAAGCTTTCTTT. Translation: CASSLGPRGTEAFF. V and J are TRBV7-2 and TRBJ1-1; D is uncertain. Germline V lookup: CDR1 SGHTA, CDR2 FQGNSA. V was clipped by 1 base and J by 5 bases, with 11 bases between them. This CDR3 comprises 14 residues.

The chain joins TRBV7-9 to TRBJ1-2; D call uncertain. CDR1 and CDR2 (germline): SEHNR, FQNEAQ (reference sequence). This CDR3 comprises 15 residues. Between the trimmed V and J ends, which lost 3 bases and 4 bases, there was a span of 15 bases. DNA for the CDR3: TGTGCCAGCAGCTTGGGCCAGTCCCCCGTCTATGGCTACACCTTC. This codes for CASSLGQSPVYGYTF.

This clonotype was observed a few times. V is TRBV6-5 and J is TRBJ2-7; 9 bases are a match to TRBD1. This CDR3 region has 17 residues. J gave up 0 bases and V 0 bases, and 6 bases lay outside the gene matches. CDR1 MNHEY and CDR2 SVGAGI come from the germline V gene. The CDR3 nucleotides read TGTGCCAGCAGTTACTCGGACAGGGGTCCCCACTCCTACGAGCAGTACTTC. Translation gives CASSYSDRGPHSYEQYF.

The chain joins TRBV28 to TRBJ1-5; no clear D gene. CDR3 length: 13 residues. Trimming took off 4 bases at V and 4 bases at J, with 8 bases between the two ends. In germline, CDR1 is MDHEN, CDR2 SYDVKM. The CDR3 DNA reads TGTGCCAGCAGTTCCCCGCCAAATCAGCCCCAGCATTTT. The encoded protein is CASSSPPNQPQHF. Drawing the rest from reference TRBV28 and TRBJ1-5, the complete variable domain is DVKVTQSSRYLVKRTGEKVFLECVQDMDHENMFWYRQDPGLGLRLIYFSYDVKMKEKGDIPEGYSVSREKKERFSLILESASTNQTSMYLCASSSPPNQPQHFGDGTRLSIL.

The rearrangement links TRBV5-1 to TRBJ1-6; D remains unclear. Germline V gene sequence: CDR1 SGHRS, CDR2 YFSETQ. The CDR3 loop spans 15 amino acids. Trimming removed 5 bases at V and 4 bases at J, with 13 bases between. In nucleotides, the CDR3 is TGCGCCAGCAGAAGGACGGCCGGTTATAATTCACCCCTCCACTTT. This codes for CASRRTAGYNSPLHF. Variable domain in full (rest from reference TRBV5-1 and TRBJ1-6): KAGVTQTPRYLIKTRGQQVTLSCSPISGHRSVSWYQQTPGQGLQFLFEYFSETQRNKGNFPGRFSGRQFSNSRSEMNVSTLELGDSALYLCASRRTAGYNSPLHFGNGTRLTVT.